These 9 T cell receptor beta chains share one sample of origin, sequenced in a study of cytomegalovirus exposure and HLA in healthy donors. The repertoire was sequenced with immunoSEQ multiplex PCR; TCRdb's copy has only in-frame clones and lacks some. The sample lists around 98,000 clones; approximately 88% were seen once. Sequencing used PBMCs. The source is a woman aged 25 to 39 in good health and CMV-seronegative.

The chain couples TRBV5-6 to TRBJ2-1, with TRBD2 identical over 13 bases. Losses at the gene ends were 3 bases for V and 7 bases for J; bases not matched to a gene: 10. Germline values: CDR1 SGHDT, CDR2 YYEEEE. This CDR3 is 17 amino acids long. Written as DNA, the CDR3 is TGTGCCAGCAGCTCCGATCCGGGACTAGCGGGGAGGAATGAGCAGTTCTTC. This encodes CASSSDPGLAGRNEQFF.

The chain joins TRBV7-2 to TRBJ1-6; D gene uncertain. The germline V and J ends were trimmed by 4 bases and 10 bases, with 11 bases remaining between them. CDR1 and CDR2 (germline): SGHTA, FQGNSA. The length of the CDR3 is 13 residues. CDR3 sequence: CASSYRGSSPLHF. The CDR3 DNA reads TGTGCCAGCAGCTACCGAGGATCCTCACCCCTCCACTTT. Based on the CDR3 plus reference TRBV7-2 and TRBJ1-6, the full variable domain is GAGVSQSPSNKVTEKGKDVELRCDPISGHTALYWYRQSLGQGLEFLIYFQGNSAPDKSGLPSDRFSAERTGGSVSTLTIQRTQQEDSAVYLCASSYRGSSPLHFGNGTRLTVT.

This chain connects TRBV5-1 to TRBJ1-1, with 7 bases identical to TRBD1. The V gene end was trimmed by 1 base and the J gene end by 8 bases; junction bases not matched to a gene: 2. CDR3 length: 12 residues. In germline, CDR1 is SGHRS, CDR2 YFSETQ. The CDR3, as DNA: TGCGCCAGCAGCTTGCCAGGGGGGGAAGCTTTCTTT. This translates into CASSLPGGEAFF.

This chain links TRBV9 with TRBJ2-1; no firm D call. The V gene's germline CDR1 is SGDLS and CDR2 YYNGEE. The CDR3 contains 11 residues. Trimming took 4 bases from V and 9 from J, leaving 8 bases between them. The CDR3 nucleotides read TGTGCCAGCAGCCCCGGCGGTGAGCAGTTCTTC. Amino acids: CASSPGGEQFF.

The rearrangement joins TRBV10-3 to TRBJ1-1, with 7 bases identical to TRBD1. The CDR3 contains 13 residues. From germline, CDR1 is ENHRY and CDR2 SYGVKD. V lost 7 bases and J lost 8; bases outside the gene matches: 10. The CDR3 protein is CAIKTGTDNEAFF. CDR3 bases: TGTGCCATCAAAACCGGGACAGATAACGAAGCTTTCTTT.

This chain joins TRBV28 and TRBJ1-1, with D possibly being TRBD1 (5 bases). V dropped 4 bases and J dropped 4 bases, with 16 bases sitting between them. The length of the CDR3 is 15 residues. Germline-derived CDR1 and CDR2 are MDHEN and SYDVKM. The CDR3 bases are TGTGCCAGCAGTTCCCCTGGGTGGGGGGTCACTGAAGCTTTCTTT. Protein sequence: CASSSPGWGVTEAFF.

The chain couples TRBV6-1 to TRBJ2-2; 7 nucleotides agree with TRBD1. This CDR3 contains 13 residues. The germline V gene encodes CDR1 MNHNS and CDR2 SASEGT. Germline trimming cut 10 bases from V and 5 bases from J; bases unmatched to any gene: 7. This CDR3 is CATEGQKTGELFF. DNA of the CDR3: TGTGCCACCGAGGGACAGAAGACCGGGGAGCTGTTTTTT.

V and J are TRBV18 and TRBJ1-1, with D hard to call. The V gene's germline CDR1 is KGHSH and CDR2 LQKENI. This CDR3 region has 14 residues. The V gene lost 1 base and the J gene lost 2 bases, with 8 bases spanning the gap. This chain's CDR3 is CASSPQQVNTEAFF. CDR3 nucleotide sequence: TGTGCCAGCTCACCACAGCAGGTTAACACTGAAGCTTTCTTT.

This chain connects TRBV7-9 to TRBJ1-6, with no clear D. Trimming stripped 5 bases from V and 0 bases from J, with 8 bases between. This CDR3 is 15 amino acids long. Germline CDR1 and CDR2: SEHNR and FQNEAQ (reference sequence). DNA of the CDR3: TGTGCCAGCAGCCTCGGTAGCTCCTATAATTCACCCCTCCACTTT. It is translated as CASSLGSSYNSPLHF.